What follows are 27 T cell receptor beta chains derived from one specimen sequenced in a study of blood T cell repertoires in COVID-19. Profiling relied on immunoSEQ multiplex PCR, and the TCRdb table lists in-frame clones only, not all of them. This sample yields 150,000 to 200,000 clones, of which more than 80% are seen a single time; roughly 2.1% belongs to the top ten. The specimen sequenced was peripheral blood. The receptors were gathered from a woman between 55 and 75 years old with COVID-19, enrolled during active disease.

This clone was seen a handful of times. The chain employs TRBV5-1 and TRBJ2-5; 14 nucleotides match TRBD2. The CDR3 is made up of 18 amino acids. The ends lost 6 bases at V and 1 base at J; junction bases unmatched: 11. The V gene's germline CDR1 is SGHRS and CDR2 YFSETQ. In DNA form, the CDR3 reads TGCGCCAGCAACTTAGGACTAGCGGGGGGCCTAACCCAAGAGACCCAGTACTTC. It codes for CASNLGLAGGLTQETQYF. Combining the CDR3 with reference TRBV5-1 and TRBJ2-5 gives the whole variable domain KAGVTQTPRYLIKTRGQQVTLSCSPISGHRSVSWYQQTPGQGLQFLFEYFSETQRNKGNFPGRFSGRQFSNSRSEMNVSTLELGDSALYLCASNLGLAGGLTQETQYFGPGTRLLVL.

This chain connects TRBV30 to TRBJ2-1; TRBD2 might be the D (6 bases). The CDR3 sequence is 13 residues long. Germline CDR1 reads GTSNPN; CDR2 reads SVGIG (reference sequence). With 2 bases removed from V and 6 bases from J, the gap between germline ends came to 11 bases. The CDR3 DNA sequence: TGTGCCTGGAGTAGTGTCGGGGGCAATGAGCAGTTCTTC. Protein product: CAWSSVGGNEQFF.

As DNA, the CDR3 is TGTGCCAGCAGTCCCTGGGGTGAGGGTCAGCCCCAGCATTTT. This sequence encodes CASSPWGEGQPQHF. The chain has TRBV6-2 or TRBV6-3 and TRBJ1-5; D unresolved. V was shortened by 5 bases and J by 6 bases, with 14 bases between the two germline ends. Germline V gene lookup returns CDR1 MNHEY and CDR2 SVGEGT. The CDR3 totals 14 residues.

The chain employs TRBV11-2 and TRBJ1-1; the D gene is possibly TRBD1 (5 bases). CDR3 length: 16 amino acids. The germline gives CDR1 SGHAT, CDR2 FQNNGV. Trimming stripped 5 bases from V and 5 bases from J, with 21 bases between. CDR3 sequence: CASSQMAGVKGTEAFF. The DNA of the CDR3 is TGTGCCAGCAGCCAGATGGCGGGGGTTAAGGGAACTGAAGCTTTCTTT. The whole variable domain, remainder taken from reference TRBV11-2 and TRBJ1-1, is EAGVAQSPRYKIIEKRQSVAFWCNPISGHATLYWYQQILGQGPKLLIQFQNNGVVDDSQLPKDRFSAERLKGVDSTLKIQPAKLEDSAVYLCASSQMAGVKGTEAFFGQGTRLTVV.

The V and J genes are TRBV15 and TRBJ2-7, with 9 bases matching TRBD2. There are 16 residues in the CDR3. The germline V gene encodes CDR1 LNHNV and CDR2 YYDKDF (reference sequence). V lost 0 bases to trimming and J lost 5 bases; unmatched junction nucleotides: 8. In DNA, the CDR3 is TGTGCCACCAGCAGAGATCCGGGGCTAGCGGGAAACGAGCAGTACTTC. Its translation is CATSRDPGLAGNEQYF. Supplemented by reference TRBV15 and TRBJ2-7, the full variable domain reads DAMVIQNPRYQVTQFGKPVTLSCSQTLNHNVMYWYQQKSSQAPKLLFHYYDKDFNNEADTPDNFQSRRPNTSFCFLDIRSPGLGDTAMYLCATSRDPGLAGNEQYFGPGTRLTVT.

The gene calls are TRBV19 and TRBJ1-5; no reliable D call. Trimming removed 8 bases from V and 6 bases from J, with 11 bases in between. Germline V CDR1 and CDR2: LNHDA, SQIVND (reference sequence). The CDR3 is 12 residues long. The DNA for the CDR3 is TGTGCCAGTTCCGAGTTCGGTCAGCCCCAGCATTTT. Its translation is CASSEFGQPQHF.

This clone was found a few times. The CDR3 loop is CASSLRGRNTEAFF. CDR3 DNA: TGTGCCAGCAGCTTAAGGGGCCGAAACACTGAAGCTTTCTTT. This chain links TRBV7-2 with TRBJ1-1; weak D call: TRBD1 (5 bases). V dropped 2 bases and J dropped 2 bases, with 9 bases sitting between them. The CDR3 is 14 amino acids. Germline CDR1 and CDR2: SGHTA and FQGNSA. Complete variable domain (other parts from reference TRBV7-2 and TRBJ1-1): GAGVSQSPSNKVTEKGKDVELRCDPISGHTALYWYRQSLGQGLEFLIYFQGNSAPDKSGLPSDRFSAERTGGSVSTLTIQRTQQEDSAVYLCASSLRGRNTEAFFGQGTRLTVV.

The rearrangement uses TRBV7-9 and TRBJ2-1; 11 bases are shared with TRBD1. Per germline, CDR1 SEHNR and CDR2 FQNEAQ (reference sequence). V was clipped by 5 bases and J by 9 bases; unmatched bases: 9. CDR3 length: 15 residues. In DNA, the CDR3 is TGTGCCAGCAGCCCCCGGGACAGGGGGTCTGGTGAGCAGTTCTTC. It specifies CASSPRDRGSGEQFF. Full variable domain (remainder filled in from reference TRBV7-9 and TRBJ2-1): DTGVSQNPRHKITKRGQNVTFRCDPISEHNRLYWYRQTLGQGPEFLTYFQNEAQLEKSRLLSDRFSAERPKGSFSTLEIQRTEQGDSAMYLCASSPRDRGSGEQFFGPGTRLTVL.

The CDR3, as DNA: TGTGCCAGTAGATCAAGCCAGGGTTACTATGGCTACACCTTC. Protein product: CASRSSQGYYGYTF. This rearrangement joins TRBV19 to TRBJ1-2, with D possibly TRBD1 on 5 matching bases. Germline V gene data show CDR1 as LNHDA and CDR2 as SQIVND (reference sequence). This CDR3 contains 14 residues. Deletions cut 6 bases from V and 3 bases from J, with 14 bases between.

The chain employs TRBV2 and TRBJ1-3, with 7 nucleotides matching TRBD1. With V trimmed by 5 bases and J by 2 bases, 6 bases remained unmatched. The CDR3 is 15 residues long. Looked up from germline, CDR1 is SNHLY and CDR2 is FYNNEI. The CDR3 reads CASSSTGWPGNTIYF. DNA of the CDR3: TGTGCCAGCAGTTCGACAGGGTGGCCTGGAAACACCATATATTTT.

The J gene is TRBJ1-2, the V gene TRBV11-2, with no clear D. V was clipped by 5 bases and J by 5 bases, with 15 bases between them. This CDR3 region has 14 residues. CDR1 and CDR2 (germline): SGHAT, FQNNGV. In nucleotides, the CDR3 is TGTGCCAGCAGCCCTCGGACTACTGGGTATGGCTACACCTTC. It yields the protein CASSPRTTGYGYTF.

This clone was seen more than once but under ten times. This rearrangement joins TRBV6-2 or TRBV6-3 to TRBJ1-1; D may be TRBD1 (5 bases). V was shortened by 5 bases and J by 5 bases, with 15 bases between the two germline ends. The CDR3 totals 14 residues. Looked up from germline, CDR1 is MNHEY and CDR2 is SVGEGT. CDR3 in DNA: TGTGCCAGCAGTCCCCTGGGCAGGGAAACTGAAGCTTTCTTT. It is translated as CASSPLGRETEAFF.

This clone was seen a single time. The genes are TRBV30 and TRBJ1-1, with D possibly matching TRBD1 (5 bases). This CDR3 is built from 13 residues. CDR1 and CDR2 from the germline V gene are GTSNPN and SVGIG (reference sequence). Between the trimmed V and J ends, which lost 1 base and 2 bases, there was a span of 8 bases. Here the CDR3 reads CAWSDQGNTEAFF. As DNA, the CDR3 is TGTGCCTGGAGTGATCAGGGTAACACTGAAGCTTTCTTT.

The chain recombines TRBV19 with TRBJ1-2, with unresolved D. Trimming cost V 10 bases and J 4 bases, with 13 bases left between them. CDR1 and CDR2 (germline): LNHDA, SQIVND (reference sequence). The CDR3 is 12 residues long. CDR3 nucleotide sequence: TGTGCCACCCAGGAGGGAGTCTATGGCTACACCTTC. The encoded protein is CATQEGVYGYTF. Filled out from reference TRBV19 and TRBJ1-2, the complete variable domain reads DGGITQSPKYLFRKEGQNVTLSCEQNLNHDAMYWYRQDPGQGLRLIYYSQIVNDFQKGDIAEGYSVSREKKESFPLTVTSAQKNPTAFYLCATQEGVYGYTFGSGTRLTVV.

This rearrangement joins TRBV19 to TRBJ1-2; TRBD1 might be the D (6 bases). The CDR3 runs to 15 residues. The germline V gene encodes CDR1 LNHDA and CDR2 SQIVND (reference sequence). Trimming pared 6 bases from V and 4 bases from J, leaving 18 bases between. The CDR3 reads CASSPQDRGFYGYTF. The CDR3 coding sequence is TGTGCCAGTAGCCCTCAGGACAGAGGGTTCTATGGCTACACCTTC.

The genes are TRBV3-1 (or the pseudogene TRBV3-2) and TRBJ2-7; D uncertain. Per germline, CDR1 LGHDT and CDR2 YNNKEL (reference sequence). V was cut by 0 bases and J by 7 bases, with 10 bases left in between. This CDR3 comprises 13 residues. CDR3: CASSQDRAREQYF. The DNA of the CDR3 is TGTGCCAGCAGCCAAGATCGTGCGAGGGAGCAGTACTTC.

This clone showed up just once. The V call is TRBV7-2, the J call TRBJ2-7; TRBD1 matches 8 bases. Germline V gene lookup returns CDR1 SGHTA and CDR2 FQGNSA. V shed 5 bases, J shed 4 bases, and the junction held 13 bases outside the gene matches. The CDR3 is 16 residues long. The DNA for the CDR3 is TGTGCCAGCAGCCTCATCGCCGGACAGGGAGAATACGAGCAGTACTTC. The encoded protein is CASSLIAGQGEYEQYF.

The V and J genes are TRBV15 and TRBJ1-1, with TRBD1 identical over 9 bases. Germline V CDR1 and CDR2: LNHNV, YYDKDF (reference sequence). This CDR3 is 15 amino acids long. The ends lost 3 bases at V and 1 base at J; junction bases unmatched: 3. This chain's CDR3 is CATSSRTGANTEAFF. The CDR3 region has the DNA TGTGCCACCAGCAGCCGGACAGGGGCGAACACTGAAGCTTTCTTT.

The rearrangement uses TRBV5-1 and TRBJ2-2, with TRBD2 matching over 16 bases. Germline V gives CDR1 SGHRS, CDR2 YFSETQ. Trimming cost V 2 bases and J 5 bases; bases outside gene matches: 6. This CDR3 is 18 amino acids long. DNA of the CDR3: TGCGCCAGCAGCTTTGGGACTAGCGGGGGGGCCCGAACCGGGGAGCTGTTTTTT. It yields the protein CASSFGTSGGARTGELFF.

The chain uses TRBV19 and TRBJ1-5; D remains ambiguous. V was shortened by 3 bases and J by 4 bases, with 4 bases between the two germline ends. CDR3 length: 12 amino acids. CDR1 and CDR2 (germline): LNHDA, SQIVND (reference sequence). DNA for the CDR3: TGTGCCAGTAGTATCGAGAATCAGCCCCAGCATTTT. Translating it yields CASSIENQPQHF.

This rearrangement joins TRBV7-2 to TRBJ1-4; tentatively, D is TRBD1 (6 bases). V lost 2 bases and J lost 7, with 14 bases in between. The germline CDR1 and CDR2 sequences are SGHTA and FQGNSA. The CDR3 spans 15 residues. As DNA, the CDR3 is TGTGCCAGCAGCTTATTTTTGGGGGCGCCTGAAAAACTGTTTTTT. Translation gives CASSLFLGAPEKLFF. The whole variable domain, filled in from reference TRBV7-2 and TRBJ1-4, reads GAGVSQSPSNKVTEKGKDVELRCDPISGHTALYWYRQSLGQGLEFLIYFQGNSAPDKSGLPSDRFSAERTGGSVSTLTIQRTQQEDSAVYLCASSLFLGAPEKLFFGSGTQLSVL.

This rearrangement joins TRBV5-8 to TRBJ1-5; no clear D gene. V was clipped by 0 bases and J by 2 bases, with 9 bases between them. CDR1 and CDR2 (germline): SGHTS, YDEGEE. The CDR3 sequence is 15 residues long. The CDR3 loop is CASSLALAGNQPQHF. CDR3 DNA: TGTGCCAGCAGCTTGGCCTTGGCCGGCAATCAGCCCCAGCATTTT. The full variable domain, with the rest looked up from reference TRBV5-8 and TRBJ1-5, is EAGVTQSPTHLIKTRGQQATLRCSPISGHTSVYWYQQALGLGLQFLLWYDEGEERNRGNFPPRFSGRQFPNYSSELNVNALELEDSALYLCASSLALAGNQPQHFGDGTRLSIL.

This chain links TRBV30 with TRBJ2-2; 9 bases align to TRBD2. V was clipped by 1 base and J by 6 bases; unmatched bases: 3. CDR3 length: 14 amino acids. Germline-derived CDR1 and CDR2 are GTSNPN and SVGIG (reference sequence). The CDR3 sequence is CAWSGGGVPGELFF. CDR3 bases: TGTGCCTGGAGTGGCGGGGGGGTTCCCGGGGAGCTGTTTTTT. The whole variable domain, remainder taken from reference TRBV30 and TRBJ2-2, is SQTIHQWPATLVQPVGSPLSLECTVEGTSNPNLYWYRQAAGRGLQLLFYSVGIGQISSEVPQNLSASRPQDRQFILSSKKLLLSDSGFYLCAWSGGGVPGELFFGEGSRLTVL.

The rearrangement joins TRBV27 to TRBJ1-2, with a weak D call TRBD1 (5 bases). Germline V gene sequence: CDR1 MNHEY, CDR2 SMNVEV (reference sequence). Trimming cost V 0 bases and J 3 bases, with 8 bases left between them. The CDR3 has 14 amino acids. CDR3 DNA sequence: TGTGCCAGCAGTTTATCAAGGACACACTATGGCTACACCTTC. It yields the protein CASSLSRTHYGYTF.

The chain combines TRBV7-2 with TRBJ1-2, with 7 bases that match TRBD1. The CDR3 has 14 residues. J lost 8 bases, V lost 2 bases, and 8 bases had no gene match. Per the germline V gene, CDR1 is SGHTA and CDR2 is FQGNSA. The CDR3 here is CASSLMSTGDGYTF. The CDR3 bases are TGTGCCAGCAGCTTAATGAGTACAGGGGACGGCTACACCTTC.

The V and J genes are TRBV5-4 and TRBJ2-3; possibly TRBD1 for D (6 bases). The CDR3 is 15 amino acids. CDR1 and CDR2 (germline): SGHNT, YYREEE (reference sequence). Trimming shortened V by 4 bases and J by 0 bases, and 12 bases separated the two germline ends. CDR3 coding DNA: TGTGCCAGCAGCCAACAGGGAATTAGCACAGATACGCAGTATTTT. Translated: CASSQQGISTDTQYF.

The chain carries TRBV7-2 and TRBJ2-3, with TRBD2 matching over 7 bases. V dropped 4 bases and J dropped 4; count of bases not matched to a gene: 2. CDR1 is SGHTA and CDR2 is FQGNSA in the germline V gene. The CDR3 runs to 13 residues. The CDR3 reads CASSSRGSDTQYF. In nucleotides, the CDR3 is TGTGCCAGCAGCTCGCGGGGGTCAGATACGCAGTATTTT.